Each of the 18 T cell receptor beta chains below was sequenced from the same sample in a study of response to subunit inactivated influenza vaccine. TCRdb ran MiXCR on the RT-PCR reads and lists one entry per CDR3 protein. This table holds around 570,000 distinct CDR3 sequences, 7.6% found once. Sequenced material: PBMCs from blood, taken about 23 months after vaccination. The receptors derive from a man aged 50 to 75 who received an inactivated influenza vaccine.

This clonotype was detected ten times or more. The rearrangement uses TRBV12-3 or TRBV12-4 and TRBJ1-6; D is perhaps TRBD1 (6 bases). V lost 1 base and J lost 9, with 10 bases in between. The CDR3 has 14 residues. This CDR3 is CASSLVGGTSPLHF. The DNA of the CDR3 is TGTGCCAGCAGTTTAGTGGGGGGCACTTCACCCCTCCACTTT.

There are a few counts of this clonotype. As DNA, the CDR3 is TGTGCCAGTAGTATAGATGGTACTAGCAGTTACAATGAGCAGTTCTTC. Translating gives CASSIDGTSSYNEQFF. The gene calls are TRBV19 and TRBJ2-1, with a possible D match to TRBD2 (6 bases). Looked up from germline, CDR1 is LNHDA and CDR2 is SQIVND (reference sequence). The V end was cut by 0 bases, the J end by 4 bases, with 13 bases between. The CDR3 is made up of 16 amino acids.

Many counts were recorded for this clonotype. The gene calls are TRBV11-2 and TRBJ2-5; either TRBD1 or TRBD2 may fit D (6 bases each). With 8 bases removed from V and 5 bases from J, the gap between germline ends came to 15 bases. The CDR3 consists of 13 residues. CDR1 and CDR2 (germline): SGHAT, FQNNGV. The CDR3 nucleotides are TGTGCCAGCGAGGGGGGAGCTAGGGAGACCCAGTACTTC. Protein: CASEGGARETQYF.

There are many counts of this clonotype. The CDR3 here is CASSDRPDGGGGAFF. In DNA form, the CDR3 reads TGCGCCAGCAGCGACAGGCCGGACGGGGGCGGCGGAGCTTTCTTT. This chain links TRBV5-1 with TRBJ1-1, with D maybe TRBD1 (6 bases). Trimming cost V 4 bases and J 10 bases, with 23 bases left between them. CDR3 size: 15 residues. In germline, CDR1 is SGHRS, CDR2 YFSETQ.

The chain couples TRBV6-5 to TRBJ2-3, with TRBD1 identical over 8 bases. Germline CDR1 reads MNHEY; CDR2 reads SVGAGI. This CDR3 is 16 amino acids long. The V segment lost 2 bases and the J segment 4 bases; nucleotides outside the gene matches: 8. The CDR3 bases are TGTGCCAGCAGTTACCCGAAAGCAGGGGGCTCAGATACGCAGTATTTT. Its translation is CASSYPKAGGSDTQYF.

Only a few counts were recorded for this clonotype. The chain uses TRBV7-3 and TRBJ1-6, with D perhaps matching TRBD1 (6 bases). Trimming removed 3 bases at V and 6 bases at J, with 12 bases between. The CDR3 runs 15 residues. The V gene's germline CDR1 is SGHTA and CDR2 FQGTGA. In nucleotides, the CDR3 is TGTGCCAGCAGCTTGGTCCCAGGGGCTAATTCACCCCTCCACTTT. The encoded protein is CASSLVPGANSPLHF.

This clonotype showed up just a few times. The chain carries TRBV30 and TRBJ2-1; D ambiguous. V gave up 6 bases and J gave up 10 bases, with 16 bases separating them. The germline V gene has CDR1 GTSNPN and CDR2 SVGIG (reference sequence). The CDR3 loop spans 12 amino acids. The CDR3 nucleotides are TGTGCCTGTTCCGCCTTAGTGGGGGAGCAGTTCTTC. This translates into CACSALVGEQFF. Variable domain in full (rest from reference TRBV30 and TRBJ2-1): SQTIHQWPATLVQPVGSPLSLECTVEGTSNPNLYWYRQAAGRGLQLLFYSVGIGQISSEVPQNLSASRPQDRQFILSSKKLLLSDSGFYLCACSALVGEQFFGPGTRLTVL.

This clonotype turned up a few times. The CDR3 DNA follows: TGTGCCAGCAGCTTAACCCCGGGGGGGAGGACAGATACGCAGTATTTT. Translating gives CASSLTPGGRTDTQYF. The genes are TRBV11-2 and TRBJ2-3, with TRBD2 matching 8 bases. Trimming cost V 2 bases and J 3 bases; bases outside gene matches: 7. The CDR3 length is 16 residues. CDR1 is SGHAT and CDR2 is FQNNGV in the germline V gene.

There are many counts of this clonotype. The chain employs TRBV12-3 or TRBV12-4 and TRBJ2-3; 9 bases are a match to TRBD2. The CDR3 has 14 amino acids. The trim removed 5 bases at V and 4 bases at J, leaving 4 bases unmatched. CDR3 loop: CASSPGTSPDTQYF. CDR3 DNA sequence: TGTGCCAGCAGTCCGGGGACTAGCCCAGATACGCAGTATTTT.

This clonotype was counted only a few times. The J gene is TRBJ2-7, the V gene TRBV7-9; 8 bases are shared with TRBD1. Germline trimming cut 3 bases from V and 5 bases from J; bases unmatched to any gene: 6. Germline values: CDR1 SEHNR, CDR2 FQNEAQ (reference sequence). There are 14 residues in the CDR3. The CDR3 here is CASSFRTGFHEQYF. For the CDR3, the DNA is TGTGCCAGCAGCTTCCGGACAGGGTTCCACGAGCAGTACTTC.

This clonotype was recorded at least ten times. This rearrangement joins TRBV20-1 to TRBJ2-5; 7 nucleotides align to TRBD2. CDR3 length: 14 residues. Germline CDR1 DFQATT, CDR2 SNEGSKA (reference sequence). With V trimmed by 3 bases and J by 2 bases, 6 bases remained unmatched. The CDR3 region has the DNA TGCAGTGCTAGGGTTAGCGGGTTGCAAGAGACCCAGTACTTC. It is translated as CSARVSGLQETQYF.

This clonotype has a count of ten or more. V and J are TRBV12-3 or TRBV12-4 and TRBJ1-1; D not resolved. The CDR3 consists of 13 residues. V was pared by 3 bases and J by 1 base, with 6 bases between. In nucleotides, the CDR3 is TGTGCCAGCAGTTTTGGATCGAACACTGAAGCTTTCTTT. It translates to CASSFGSNTEAFF.

This clonotype appeared many times. The chain uses TRBV29-1 and TRBJ2-6, with 12 bases lining up with TRBD1. Germline CDR1 is SQVTM and CDR2 is ANQGSEA. The length of the CDR3 is 20 residues. V gave up 1 base and J gave up 3 bases; unmatched junction bases: 13. CDR3 protein: CSVEGVIGTGGYRGANVLTF. In DNA form, the CDR3 reads TGCAGCGTTGAAGGTGTTATCGGGACAGGGGGCTATCGTGGGGCCAACGTCCTGACTTTC.

This clonotype was found a few times. The gene calls are TRBV12-3 or TRBV12-4 and TRBJ2-1, with TRBD1 identical over 12 bases. V shed 6 bases, J shed 7 bases, and the junction held 10 bases outside the gene matches. The CDR3 spans 16 residues. The CDR3 DNA follows: TGTGCCAGCAGCGACCCCGGGACAGGGGGCAAAAATGAGCAGTTCTTC. Translation gives CASSDPGTGGKNEQFF.

V is TRBV7-8 and J is TRBJ2-1; TRBD1 matches at 11 bases. This CDR3 region has 15 residues. Losses at the gene ends were 5 bases for V and 6 bases for J; bases not matched to a gene: 6. CDR1 is SGHVS and CDR2 is FQNEAQ in the germline V gene. CDR3 bases: TGTGCCAGCAGCCGAACCGGGACAGGGGGCAATGAGCAGTTCTTC. It encodes CASSRTGTGGNEQFF.

This clonotype was found many times. This sequence joins TRBV20-1 and TRBJ2-2; 7 bases are a match to TRBD1. V lost 0 bases and J lost 2; bases outside the gene matches: 6. CDR1 is DFQATT and CDR2 is SNEGSKA in the germline V gene (reference sequence). The CDR3 length is 16 residues. CDR3 sequence (DNA): TGCAGTGCTAGAGATATCACAGGGGACAACACCGGGGAGCTGTTTTTT. It translates to CSARDITGDNTGELFF.

This clonotype occurred a few times. The V gene is TRBV7-2, the J gene TRBJ2-7; D gene unclear. Trimming stripped 3 bases from V and 7 bases from J, with 13 bases between. Germline lookup yields CDR1 SGHTA and CDR2 FQGNSA. The CDR3 covers 13 residues. CDR3 nucleotides: TGTGCCAGCAGCTTTAAGTCCCCGGGTGAGCAGTACTTC. Encoded protein: CASSFKSPGEQYF.

In this sample, this clonotype turned up a few times. This sequence joins TRBV27 and TRBJ1-5, with 10 bases fitting TRBD1. This CDR3 is built from 17 residues. CDR1 is MNHEY and CDR2 is SMNVEV in the germline V gene (reference sequence). Unmatched junction bases numbered 13, after V lost 5 bases and J lost 6 bases. In DNA form, the CDR3 reads TGTGCCAGCAGTGCGTACGGGACAGGGGCTTTGGGTCAGCCCCAGCATTTT. Its protein is CASSAYGTGALGQPQHF.